Shown below are 21 T cell receptor beta chains from a single sample sequenced in a study of cytomegalovirus exposure and HLA in healthy donors. The primer mix had 60 Vbeta and 13 Jbeta primers. Using immunoSEQ multiplex PCR, the repertoire was profiled, and TCRdb retains in-frame clones only, with some absent. The table shows under 170,000 clones, with around 75% occurring only once. The sequenced sample consisted of PBMCs. The receptor set was obtained from a human donor in good health.

This chain joins TRBV7-2 and TRBJ2-7, with a tentative D call TRBD1 (6 bases). The CDR3 spans 14 residues. The germline V gene has CDR1 SGHTA and CDR2 FQGNSA. V shed 1 base and J shed 9 bases, with 16 bases lying between them. The CDR3 DNA sequence: TGTGCCAGCAGCTTAGGGCGACAGGATAGTAGGCAGTACTTC. Protein product: CASSLGRQDSRQYF. Full variable domain (remainder filled in from reference TRBV7-2 and TRBJ2-7): GAGVSQSPSNKVTEKGKDVELRCDPISGHTALYWYRQSLGQGLEFLIYFQGNSAPDKSGLPSDRFSAERTGGSVSTLTIQRTQQEDSAVYLCASSLGRQDSRQYFGPGTRLTVT.

The chain combines TRBV7-9 with TRBJ1-2; 9 bases agree with TRBD1. Trimming cost V 7 bases and J 7 bases; bases outside gene matches: 22. This CDR3 spans 18 amino acids. Germline V gene sequence: CDR1 SEHNR, CDR2 FQNEAQ (reference sequence). The CDR3 bases are TGTGCCAGCAACTCGGTCCGGGACAGGGATTTTCTTTCTCGTGGCTACACCTTC. This sequence encodes CASNSVRDRDFLSRGYTF.

J is TRBJ2-6 and V is TRBV2; 12 bases are shared with TRBD1. The length of the CDR3 is 19 residues. Losses at the gene ends were 4 bases for V and 2 bases for J; bases not matched to a gene: 9. Germline-derived CDR1 and CDR2 are SNHLY and FYNNEI. The CDR3 region is CASSGLTGQGAPGANVLTF. The CDR3 DNA reads as TGTGCCAGCAGTGGTCTCACGGGACAGGGGGCGCCTGGGGCCAACGTCCTGACTTTC. Based on the CDR3 plus reference TRBV2 and TRBJ2-6, the full variable domain is EPEVTQTPSHQVTQMGQEVILRCVPISNHLYFYWYRQILGQKVEFLVSFYNNEISEKSEIFDDQFSVERPDGSNFTLKIRSTKLEDSAMYFCASSGLTGQGAPGANVLTFGAGSRLTVL.

V usage is TRBV11-3 and J usage is TRBJ1-1, with D perhaps matching TRBD1 (6 bases). Trimming removed 5 bases from V and 4 bases from J, with 11 bases in between. CDR1 is SGHNT, CDR2 YENEEA, per germline. The CDR3 loop spans 13 amino acids. The CDR3 loop is CASSGRGTTEAFF. The DNA for the CDR3 is TGTGCCAGCAGCGGGAGGGGGACCACTGAAGCTTTCTTT.

The chain combines TRBV5-4 with TRBJ2-3, with 14 bases that match TRBD2. Germline V lookup: CDR1 SGHNT, CDR2 YYREEE (reference sequence). V lost 4 bases, J lost 8 bases, and 12 bases stayed unmatched. The CDR3 covers 17 residues. CDR3 bases: TGTGCCAGCAGCCTCGGGACTAGCGGGAGAAAGTATGGTACGCAGTATTTT. This sequence encodes CASSLGTSGRKYGTQYF.

The J gene is TRBJ2-1, the V gene TRBV27; the match to TRBD2 covers 8 bases. Germline V lookup: CDR1 MNHEY, CDR2 SMNVEV (reference sequence). The CDR3 is 15 residues long. Trimming at V came to 4 bases and at J to 7 bases, leaving 9 bases not matched to a gene. The CDR3 sequence is CASSSPAAGANEQFF. The CDR3 region has the DNA TGTGCCAGCAGTTCCCCGGCAGCGGGAGCGAATGAGCAGTTCTTC.

This chain links TRBV4-2 with TRBJ2-1; 9 bases line up with TRBD2. Germline lookup yields CDR1 LGHNA and CDR2 YNFKEQ. The CDR3 loop spans 18 amino acids. With V trimmed by 0 bases and J by 0 bases, 6 bases remained unmatched. The CDR3 loop is CASSQEAGGLSSYNEQFF. CDR3 in DNA: TGTGCCAGCAGCCAAGAAGCGGGAGGACTCAGCTCCTACAATGAGCAGTTCTTC.

The chain links TRBV19 to TRBJ2-1, with a tentative D call TRBD1 (5 bases). The germline V gene has CDR1 LNHDA and CDR2 SQIVND (reference sequence). Trimming removed 7 bases at V and 5 bases at J, with 18 bases between. The CDR3 loop spans 15 amino acids. The CDR3, as DNA: TGTGCCAGTATATCGGGCCCTGGGGCTAACAATGAGCAGTTCTTC. It is translated as CASISGPGANNEQFF.

The V gene is TRBV7-8, the J gene TRBJ2-1; 11 nucleotides line up with TRBD2. The germline V gene encodes CDR1 SGHVS and CDR2 FQNEAQ. The CDR3 loop spans 15 amino acids. V lost 5 bases and J lost 8; bases outside the gene matches: 8. The CDR3 protein is CASSRTSGGVYEQFF. CDR3 nucleotide sequence: TGTGCCAGCAGCCGTACTAGCGGGGGTGTGTATGAGCAGTTCTTC. Looking up the rest from reference TRBV7-8 and TRBJ2-1 gives the full variable domain: GAGVSQSPRYKVAKRGQDVALRCDPISGHVSLFWYQQALGQGPEFLTYFQNEAQLDKSGLPSDRFFAERPEGSVSTLKIQRTQQEDSAVYLCASSRTSGGVYEQFFGPGTRLTVL.

This clone was seen a few times. V is TRBV5-6 and J is TRBJ2-5, with D unresolved. The ends were cut back, 0 bases at V and 6 bases at J, with 9 bases in the middle. There are 13 residues in the CDR3. CDR1 is SGHDT, CDR2 YYEEEE, per germline. The CDR3 DNA reads TGTGCCAGCAGCTTGGTCAGGTTGAAGACCCAGTACTTC. Encoded protein: CASSLVRLKTQYF.

The chain joins TRBV5-1 to TRBJ2-7, with 9 positions matching TRBD1. The germline V gene has CDR1 SGHRS and CDR2 YFSETQ. The J segment lost 2 bases and the V segment lost 6 bases, leaving 6 bases of the junction unmatched. The CDR3 covers 14 residues. CDR3 sequence reads: CASTTGQGTYEQYF. DNA of the CDR3: TGCGCCAGCACCACGGGACAGGGTACCTACGAGCAGTACTTC.

This clone has just a few counts. The gene calls are TRBV5-1 and TRBJ1-1; TRBD1 is a possible D gene (5 bases). V lost 2 bases to trimming and J lost 0 bases, with 8 bases between them. Germline V gene lookup returns CDR1 SGHRS and CDR2 YFSETQ. This CDR3 is 14 amino acids long. The CDR3 coding sequence is TGCGCCAGCAGCTTAACAGGTCTGAACACTGAAGCTTTCTTT. It encodes CASSLTGLNTEAFF.

The gene calls are TRBV27 and TRBJ2-5; 9 nucleotides align to TRBD1. The CDR3 consists of 15 residues. V lost 3 bases and J lost 2; bases outside the gene matches: 4. Germline assignment: CDR1 MNHEY and CDR2 SMNVEV (reference sequence). CDR3 nucleotide sequence: TGTGCCAGCAGTTTGCAGACAGGGGGGCAAGAGACCCAGTACTTC. Amino acid sequence: CASSLQTGGQETQYF.

With regard to this clone: Compared with germline, one end of the junction differs, possibly owing to a read error. The gene calls are TRBV6-5 and TRBJ1-1; a possible D gene is TRBD1 (5 bases). Germline CDR1 MNHEY, CDR2 SVGAGI. The CDR3 length is 16 residues. CDR3 sequence reads: CASSNSSGYWVTEAFF. In nucleotides, the CDR3 is TGTGCCAGCAGTAACTCCTCAGGGTACTGGGTCACTGAAGCTTTCTTT.

This clone was detected only once. The chain has TRBV11-2 and TRBJ1-1; 7 nucleotides line up with TRBD1. This CDR3 comprises 16 residues. J gave up 1 base and V 5 bases, and 10 bases lay outside the gene matches. Germline CDR1 reads SGHAT; CDR2 reads FQNNGV. CDR3 sequence: CASSPGQVVKNTEAFF. CDR3 coding DNA: TGTGCCAGCAGCCCTGGACAGGTGGTTAAGAACACTGAAGCTTTCTTT.

V is TRBV4-3 and J is TRBJ2-7, with 7 positions matching TRBD2. CDR3 length equals 16 residues. Trimming cost V 0 bases and J 3 bases; bases outside gene matches: 8. From germline, CDR1 is LGHNA and CDR2 YSLEER. This CDR3 is CASSQDFSTSLYEQYF. Written as DNA, the CDR3 is TGCGCCAGCAGCCAAGATTTTTCGACTAGCCTCTACGAGCAGTACTTC.

The rearrangement joins TRBV4-1 to TRBJ2-3; D perhaps matches TRBD2 (6 bases). Trimming took off 4 bases at V and 1 base at J, with 18 bases between the two ends. The CDR3 is made up of 17 amino acids. Per the germline V gene, CDR1 is MGHRA and CDR2 is YSYEKL. The CDR3 DNA follows: TGCGCCAGCAGCCCACTCCCCGGGACTGCGGGCACAGATACGCAGTATTTT. Encoded protein: CASSPLPGTAGTDTQYF.

The genes are TRBV10-3 and TRBJ1-1; D might be TRBD1 (6 bases). Germline lookup yields CDR1 ENHRY and CDR2 SYGVKD. The length of the CDR3 is 13 residues. V was shortened by 6 bases and J by 4 bases, with 12 bases between the two germline ends. Here the CDR3 DNA reads TGTGCCATCAGACTGGGACAAGCCACTGAAGCTTTCTTT. It specifies CAIRLGQATEAFF.

The gene calls are TRBV7-8 and TRBJ2-5; TRBD2 matches 10 bases. CDR1 SGHVS and CDR2 FQNEAQ come from the germline V gene. V lost 5 bases and J lost 6; bases outside the gene matches: 12. The CDR3 loop spans 16 amino acids. The CDR3 loop reads CASSRLEREGRKTQYF. The CDR3 region has the DNA TGTGCCAGCAGCCGGTTGGAGCGGGAGGGCCGAAAGACCCAGTACTTC.

The count of this clone is one. V is TRBV7-2 and J is TRBJ2-7; D might be TRBD2 (7 bases). CDR1 and CDR2 from the germline V gene are SGHTA and FQGNSA. The ends were cut back, 5 bases at V and 5 bases at J, with 16 bases in the middle. The CDR3 contains 14 residues. The CDR3 bases are TGTGCCAGCAGCCCCATCGGGGGGCGGAACGAGCAGTACTTC. This codes for CASSPIGGRNEQYF.

The V call is TRBV5-4, the J call TRBJ2-5; 8 bases align to TRBD1. This CDR3 is built from 14 residues. Unmatched junction bases numbered 2, after V lost 0 bases and J lost 4 bases. Germline V gene data show CDR1 as SGHNT and CDR2 as YYREEE (reference sequence). CDR3 in DNA: TGTGCCAGCAGCTTGGGACAGGGGATAGAGACCCAGTACTTC. Residues: CASSLGQGIETQYF.